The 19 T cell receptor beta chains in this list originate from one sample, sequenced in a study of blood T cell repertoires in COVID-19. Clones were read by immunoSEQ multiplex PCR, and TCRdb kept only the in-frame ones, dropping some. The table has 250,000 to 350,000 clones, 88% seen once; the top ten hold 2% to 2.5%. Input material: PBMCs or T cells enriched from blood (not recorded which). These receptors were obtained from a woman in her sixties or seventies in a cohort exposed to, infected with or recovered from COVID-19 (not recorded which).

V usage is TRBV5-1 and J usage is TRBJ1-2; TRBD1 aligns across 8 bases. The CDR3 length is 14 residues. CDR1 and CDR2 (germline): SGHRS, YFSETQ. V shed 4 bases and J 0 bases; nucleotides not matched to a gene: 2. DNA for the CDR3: TGCGCCAGCAGCACGGGACAGGCTAACTATGGCTACACCTTC. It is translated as CASSTGQANYGYTF. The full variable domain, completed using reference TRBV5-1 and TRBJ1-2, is KAGVTQTPRYLIKTRGQQVTLSCSPISGHRSVSWYQQTPGQGLQFLFEYFSETQRNKGNFPGRFSGRQFSNSRSEMNVSTLELGDSALYLCASSTGQANYGYTFGSGTRLTVV.

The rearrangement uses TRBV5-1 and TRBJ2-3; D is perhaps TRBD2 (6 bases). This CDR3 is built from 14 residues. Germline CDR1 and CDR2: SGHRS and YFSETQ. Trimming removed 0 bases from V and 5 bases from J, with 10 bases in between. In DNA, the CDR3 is TGCGCCAGCAGCTTGGTAGCCGGGGGAGATACGCAGTATTTT. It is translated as CASSLVAGGDTQYF.

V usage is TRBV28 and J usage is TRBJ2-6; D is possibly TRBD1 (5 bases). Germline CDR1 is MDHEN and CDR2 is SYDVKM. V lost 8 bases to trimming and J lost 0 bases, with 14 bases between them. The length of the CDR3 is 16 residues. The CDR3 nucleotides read TGTGCCAGCCTAATGACAGAAAACTCTGGGGCCAACGTCCTGACTTTC. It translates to CASLMTENSGANVLTF.

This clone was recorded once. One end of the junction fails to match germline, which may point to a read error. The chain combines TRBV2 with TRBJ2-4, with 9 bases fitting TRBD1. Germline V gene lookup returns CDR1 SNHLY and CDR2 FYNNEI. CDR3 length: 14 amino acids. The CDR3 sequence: CASSEARPPGQGDF. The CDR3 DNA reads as TGTGCCAGCAGTGAAGCCCGACCCCCGGGACAGGGAGACTTC.

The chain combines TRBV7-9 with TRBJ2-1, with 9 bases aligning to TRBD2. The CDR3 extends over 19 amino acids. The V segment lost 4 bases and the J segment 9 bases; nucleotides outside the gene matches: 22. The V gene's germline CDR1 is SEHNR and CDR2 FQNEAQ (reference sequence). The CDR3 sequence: CASSSGIAGVGRGTSEQFF. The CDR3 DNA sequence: TGTGCCAGCAGCTCCGGAATAGCGGGAGTAGGGAGGGGTACAAGTGAGCAGTTCTTC.

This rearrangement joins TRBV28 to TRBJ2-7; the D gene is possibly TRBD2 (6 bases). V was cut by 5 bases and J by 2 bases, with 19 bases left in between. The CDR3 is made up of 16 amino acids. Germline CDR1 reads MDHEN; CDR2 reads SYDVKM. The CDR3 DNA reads TGTGCCAGCAGTCCCAGCGCTAGGAGGGTGACCTACGAGCAGTACTTC. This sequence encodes CASSPSARRVTYEQYF.

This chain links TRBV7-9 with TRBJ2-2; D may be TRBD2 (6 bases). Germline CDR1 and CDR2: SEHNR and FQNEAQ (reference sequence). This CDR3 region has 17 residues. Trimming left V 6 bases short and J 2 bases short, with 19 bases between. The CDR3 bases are TGTGCCAGCAGGGGGGGACGAGGGAGTCTCAACACCGGGGAGCTGTTTTTT. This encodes CASRGGRGSLNTGELFF.

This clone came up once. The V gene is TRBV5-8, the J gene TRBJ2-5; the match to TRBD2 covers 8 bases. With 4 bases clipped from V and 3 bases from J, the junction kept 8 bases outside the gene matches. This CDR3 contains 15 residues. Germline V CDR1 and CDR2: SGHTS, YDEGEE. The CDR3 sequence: CASSPGTREEETQYF. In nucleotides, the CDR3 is TGTGCCAGCAGCCCCGGGACTAGGGAGGAAGAGACCCAGTACTTC.

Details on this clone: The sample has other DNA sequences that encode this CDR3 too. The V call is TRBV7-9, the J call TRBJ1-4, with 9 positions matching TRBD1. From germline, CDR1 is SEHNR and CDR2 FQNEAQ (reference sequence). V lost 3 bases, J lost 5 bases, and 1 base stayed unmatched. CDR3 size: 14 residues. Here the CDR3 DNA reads TGTGCCAGCAGCTTGGGACAGGGCAATGAAAAACTGTTTTTT. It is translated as CASSLGQGNEKLFF.

This CDR3 is CASTSWGAGYTF. The CDR3 DNA sequence: TGTGCCAGCACCTCTTGGGGCGCTGGCTACACCTTC. The chain employs TRBV6-5 and TRBJ1-2; D might be TRBD1 (5 bases). Trimming stripped 7 bases from V and 7 bases from J, with 13 bases between. CDR1 and CDR2 (germline): MNHEY, SVGAGI. The CDR3 sequence is 12 residues long.

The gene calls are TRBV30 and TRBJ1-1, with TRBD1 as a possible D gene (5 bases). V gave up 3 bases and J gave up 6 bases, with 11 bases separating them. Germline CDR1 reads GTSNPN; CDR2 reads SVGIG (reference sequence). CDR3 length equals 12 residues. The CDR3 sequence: CAWSATGAEAFF. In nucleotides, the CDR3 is TGTGCCTGGAGCGCGACGGGGGCTGAAGCTTTCTTT.

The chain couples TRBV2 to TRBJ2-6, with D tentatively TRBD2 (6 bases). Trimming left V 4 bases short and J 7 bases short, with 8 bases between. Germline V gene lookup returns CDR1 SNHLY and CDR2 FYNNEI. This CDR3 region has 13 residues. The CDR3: CASSVEGANVLTF. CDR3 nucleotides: TGTGCCAGCAGTGTGGAGGGCGCCAACGTCCTGACTTTC.

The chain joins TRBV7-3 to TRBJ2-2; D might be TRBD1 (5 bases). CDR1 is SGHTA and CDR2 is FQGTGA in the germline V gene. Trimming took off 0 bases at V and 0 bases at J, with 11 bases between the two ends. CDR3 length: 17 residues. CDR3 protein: CASSLTPQGANTGELFF. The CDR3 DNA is TGTGCCAGCAGCTTAACTCCTCAAGGGGCGAACACCGGGGAGCTGTTTTTT.

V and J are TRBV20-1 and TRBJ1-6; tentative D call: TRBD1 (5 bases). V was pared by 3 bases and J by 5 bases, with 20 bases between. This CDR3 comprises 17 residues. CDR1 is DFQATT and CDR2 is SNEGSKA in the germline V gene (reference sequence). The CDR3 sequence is CSASPTAQGRNNSPLHF. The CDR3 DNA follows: TGCAGTGCTAGTCCCACCGCCCAGGGTCGGAATAATTCACCCCTCCACTTT.

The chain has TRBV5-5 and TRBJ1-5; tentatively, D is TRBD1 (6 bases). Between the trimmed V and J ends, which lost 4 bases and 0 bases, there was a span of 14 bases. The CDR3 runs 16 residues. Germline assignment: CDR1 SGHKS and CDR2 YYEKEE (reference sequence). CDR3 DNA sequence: TGTGCCAGCAGCCCCGGGACATCTAATAGCAATCAGCCCCAGCATTTT. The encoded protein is CASSPGTSNSNQPQHF.

The CDR3 loop reads CATSDLAGDGGEQFF. The CDR3 DNA is TGTGCCACCAGTGATCTAGCGGGAGACGGGGGTGAGCAGTTCTTC. The V gene is TRBV24-1, the J gene TRBJ2-1; 10 bases are shared with TRBD2. V dropped 3 bases and J dropped 9; count of bases not matched to a gene: 7. The CDR3 sequence is 15 residues long. Germline V gene data show CDR1 as KGHDR and CDR2 as SFDVKD.

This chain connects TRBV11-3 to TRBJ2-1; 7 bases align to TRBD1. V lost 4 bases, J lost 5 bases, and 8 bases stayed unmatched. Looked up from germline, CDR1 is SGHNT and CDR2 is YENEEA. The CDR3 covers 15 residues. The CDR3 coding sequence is TGTGCCAGCAGCTCAGCGCAGGGGGTCCACAATGAGCAGTTCTTC. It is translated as CASSSAQGVHNEQFF. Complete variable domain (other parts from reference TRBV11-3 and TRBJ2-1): EAGVVQSPRYKIIEKKQPVAFWCNPISGHNTLYWYLQNLGQGPELLIRYENEEAVDDSQLPKDRFSAERLKGVDSTLKIQPAELGDSAVYLCASSSAQGVHNEQFFGPGTRLTVL.

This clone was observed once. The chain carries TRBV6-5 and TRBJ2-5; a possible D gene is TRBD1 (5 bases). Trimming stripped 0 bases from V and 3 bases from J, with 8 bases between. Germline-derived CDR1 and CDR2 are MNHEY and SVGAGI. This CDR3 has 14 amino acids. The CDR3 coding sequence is TGTGCCAGCAGTTACTCGGGCAGGGAAGAGACCCAGTACTTC. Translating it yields CASSYSGREETQYF.

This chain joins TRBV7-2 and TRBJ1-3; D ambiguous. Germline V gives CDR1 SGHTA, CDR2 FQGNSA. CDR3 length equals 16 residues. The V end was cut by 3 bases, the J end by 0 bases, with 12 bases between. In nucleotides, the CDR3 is TGTGCCAGCAGCTTGAGGCCCCACACCTCTGGAAACACCATATATTTT. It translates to CASSLRPHTSGNTIYF.